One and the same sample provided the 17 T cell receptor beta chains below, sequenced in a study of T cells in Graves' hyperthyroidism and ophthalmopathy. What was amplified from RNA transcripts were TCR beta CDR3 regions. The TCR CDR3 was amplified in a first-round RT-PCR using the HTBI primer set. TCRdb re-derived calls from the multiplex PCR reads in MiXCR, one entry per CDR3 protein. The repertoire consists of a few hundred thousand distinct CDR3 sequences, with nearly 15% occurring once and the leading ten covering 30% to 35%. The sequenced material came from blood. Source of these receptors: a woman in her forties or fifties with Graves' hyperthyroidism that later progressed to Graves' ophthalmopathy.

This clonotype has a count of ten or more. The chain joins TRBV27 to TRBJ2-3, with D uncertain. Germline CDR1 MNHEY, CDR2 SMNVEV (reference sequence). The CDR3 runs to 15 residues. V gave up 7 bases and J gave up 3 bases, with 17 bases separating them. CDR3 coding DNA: TGTGCCAGCACCCGATTAATGGGGAAGACAGATACGCAGTATTTT. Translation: CASTRLMGKTDTQYF.

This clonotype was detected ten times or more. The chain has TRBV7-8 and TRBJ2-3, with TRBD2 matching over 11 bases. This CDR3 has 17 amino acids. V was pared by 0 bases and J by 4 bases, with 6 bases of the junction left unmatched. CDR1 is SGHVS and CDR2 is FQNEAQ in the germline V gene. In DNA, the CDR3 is TGTGCCAGCAGCTTAGCGTTTAGCGGGAGGGCGGCAGATACGCAGTATTTT. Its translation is CASSLAFSGRAADTQYF.

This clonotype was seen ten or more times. CDR3 region: CASSPGNTIYF. The DNA of the CDR3 is TGTGCCAGCAGCCCTGGAAACACCATATATTTT. This sequence joins TRBV28 and TRBJ1-3, with no clear D. The ends were cut back, 6 bases at V and 2 bases at J, with 2 bases in the middle. This CDR3 region has 11 residues. Germline loops: CDR1 MDHEN, CDR2 SYDVKM.

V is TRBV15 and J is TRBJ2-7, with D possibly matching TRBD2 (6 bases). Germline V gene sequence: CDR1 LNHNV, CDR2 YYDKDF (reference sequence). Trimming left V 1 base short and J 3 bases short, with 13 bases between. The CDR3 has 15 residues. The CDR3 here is CATSRVRGGSYEQYF. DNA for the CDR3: TGTGCCACCAGCAGAGTTCGGGGAGGAAGCTACGAGCAGTACTTC.

CDR3 DNA: TGTGCCAGCAGCCTTTGGGACACTAATGAAAAACTGTTTTTT. It encodes CASSLWDTNEKLFF. The chain links TRBV9 to TRBJ1-4; perhaps TRBD1 as D (5 bases). This CDR3 comprises 14 residues. Per the germline V gene, CDR1 is SGDLS and CDR2 is YYNGEE. V was clipped by 4 bases and J by 2 bases, with 9 bases between them.

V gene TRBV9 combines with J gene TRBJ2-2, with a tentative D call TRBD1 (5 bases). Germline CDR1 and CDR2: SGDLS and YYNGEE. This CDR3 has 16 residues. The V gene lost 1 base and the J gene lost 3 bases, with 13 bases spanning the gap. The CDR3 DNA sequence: TGTGCCAGCAGCGTAACCTTAGGCAGGGACACCGGGGAGCTGTTTTTT. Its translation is CASSVTLGRDTGELFF.

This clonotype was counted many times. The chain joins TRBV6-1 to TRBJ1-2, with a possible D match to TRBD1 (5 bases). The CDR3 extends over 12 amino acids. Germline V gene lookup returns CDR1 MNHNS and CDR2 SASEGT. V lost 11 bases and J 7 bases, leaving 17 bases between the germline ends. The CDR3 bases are TGTGCCGGGCTCGGGGCGAATTTTGGCTACACCTTC. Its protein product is CAGLGANFGYTF.

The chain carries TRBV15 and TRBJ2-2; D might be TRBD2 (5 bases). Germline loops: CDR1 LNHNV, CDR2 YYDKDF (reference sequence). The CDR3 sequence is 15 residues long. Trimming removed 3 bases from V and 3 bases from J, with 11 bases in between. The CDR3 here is CATSRGRRDTGELFF. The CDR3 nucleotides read TGTGCCACCAGCAGGGGCAGGCGGGACACCGGGGAGCTGTTTTTT. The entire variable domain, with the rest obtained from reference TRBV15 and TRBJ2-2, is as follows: DAMVIQNPRYQVTQFGKPVTLSCSQTLNHNVMYWYQQKSSQAPKLLFHYYDKDFNNEADTPDNFQSRRPNTSFCFLDIRSPGLGDTAMYLCATSRGRRDTGELFFGEGSRLTVL.

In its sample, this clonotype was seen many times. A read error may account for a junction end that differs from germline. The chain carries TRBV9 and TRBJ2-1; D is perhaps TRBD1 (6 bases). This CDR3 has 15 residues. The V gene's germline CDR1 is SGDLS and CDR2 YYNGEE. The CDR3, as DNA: TGTGCCAGCAGCCCTCGGGACACTTACTTCCCCGATGGGATCTTC. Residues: CASSPRDTYFPDGIF.

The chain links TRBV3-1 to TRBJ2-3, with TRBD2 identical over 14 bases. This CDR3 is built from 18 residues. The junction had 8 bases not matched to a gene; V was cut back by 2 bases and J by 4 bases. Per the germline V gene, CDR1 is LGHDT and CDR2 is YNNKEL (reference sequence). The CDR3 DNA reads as TGTGCCAGCAGCCAACCAAGGGGGACTAGCGGGAGCTCAGATACGCAGTATTTT. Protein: CASSQPRGTSGSSDTQYF.

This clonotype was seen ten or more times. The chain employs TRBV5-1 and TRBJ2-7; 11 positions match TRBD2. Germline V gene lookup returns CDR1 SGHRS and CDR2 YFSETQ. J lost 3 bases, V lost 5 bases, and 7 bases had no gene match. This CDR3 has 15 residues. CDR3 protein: CASRITSGSLYEQYF. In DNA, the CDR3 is TGCGCCAGCAGAATTACTAGCGGGAGTCTCTACGAGCAGTACTTC.

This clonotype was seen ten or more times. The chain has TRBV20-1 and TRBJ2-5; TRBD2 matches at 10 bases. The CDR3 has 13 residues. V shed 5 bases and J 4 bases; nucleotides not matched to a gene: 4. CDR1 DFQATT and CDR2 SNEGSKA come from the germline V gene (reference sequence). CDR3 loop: CSAPSGSRETQYF. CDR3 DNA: TGCAGTGCTCCTAGCGGGAGCCGAGAGACCCAGTACTTC.

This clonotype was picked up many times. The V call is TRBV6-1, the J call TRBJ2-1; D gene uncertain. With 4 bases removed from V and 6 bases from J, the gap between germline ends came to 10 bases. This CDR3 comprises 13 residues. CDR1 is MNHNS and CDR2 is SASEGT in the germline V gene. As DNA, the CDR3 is TGTGCCAGCAGTGCTATCAGATCCAATGAGCAGTTCTTC. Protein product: CASSAIRSNEQFF.

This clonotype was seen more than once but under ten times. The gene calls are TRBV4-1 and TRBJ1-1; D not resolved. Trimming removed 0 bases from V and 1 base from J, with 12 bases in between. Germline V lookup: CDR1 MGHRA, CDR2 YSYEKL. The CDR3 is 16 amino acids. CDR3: CASSQEEWQENTEAFF. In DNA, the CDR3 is TGCGCCAGCAGCCAAGAAGAATGGCAGGAGAACACTGAAGCTTTCTTT.

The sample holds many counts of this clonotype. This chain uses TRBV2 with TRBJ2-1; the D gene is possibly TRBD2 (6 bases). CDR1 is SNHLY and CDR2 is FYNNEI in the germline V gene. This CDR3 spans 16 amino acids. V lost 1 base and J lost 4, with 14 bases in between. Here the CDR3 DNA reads TGTGCCAGCAGTGAAGTCCGGGACTCATATTACAATGAGCAGTTCTTC. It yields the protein CASSEVRDSYYNEQFF.

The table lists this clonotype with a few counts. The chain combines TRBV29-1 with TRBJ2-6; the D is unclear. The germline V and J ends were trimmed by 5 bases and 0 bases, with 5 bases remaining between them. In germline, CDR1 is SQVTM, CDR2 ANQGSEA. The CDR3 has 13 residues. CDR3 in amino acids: CSVLVSGANVLTF. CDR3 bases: TGCAGCGTTCTCGTCTCTGGGGCCAACGTCCTGACTTTC. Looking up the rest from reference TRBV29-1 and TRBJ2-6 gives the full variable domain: SAVISQKPSRDICQRGTSLTIQCQVDSQVTMMFWYRQQPGQSLTLIATANQGSEATYESGFVIDKFPISRPNLTFSTLTVSNMSPEDSSIYLCSVLVSGANVLTFGAGSRLTVL.

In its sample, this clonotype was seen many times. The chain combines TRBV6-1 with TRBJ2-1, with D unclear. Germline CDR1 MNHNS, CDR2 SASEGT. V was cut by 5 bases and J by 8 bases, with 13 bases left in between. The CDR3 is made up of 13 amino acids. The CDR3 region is CASSPEEWDEQFF. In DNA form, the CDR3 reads TGTGCCAGCAGTCCGGAAGAGTGGGATGAGCAGTTCTTC.